These T cell receptor beta chains were read from a single sample in a study of blood T cell repertoires in COVID-19. Profiling relied on immunoSEQ multiplex PCR, and the TCRdb table lists in-frame clones only, not all of them. The profile shows about 140,000 clones, 76% of them singletons. Sequencing was performed on peripheral blood. The source of these receptors is a man in his sixties with acute or convalescent COVID-19. Each CDR3 is given with its conserved first and last residue. D genes are given only for firm matches. Only part of the rows carry a size: once, few, many, or a class if the clone is expanded.

size | D | J | V | DNA | CDR3
few | . | TRBJ2-7 | TRBV6-1 | TGTGCCAGCAGTGAAGGTAGCGACTACGAGCAGTACTTC | CASSEGSDYEQYF
. | . | TRBJ1-2 | TRBV5-4 | TGTGCCAGCAGCTTGGCACAGAGCTATGGCTACACCTTC | CASSLAQSYGYTF
. | . | TRBJ1-1 | TRBV15 | TGTGCCACCAGCAGAGGAGGTAACACTGAAGCTTTCTTT | CATSRGGNTEAFF
. | . | TRBJ1-1 | TRBV5-1 | TGCGCCAGCAGCTTGTTTACCTCAGGGGTGAACACTGAAGCTTTCTTT | CASSLFTSGVNTEAFF
. | . | TRBJ2-4 | TRBV3-1/TRBV3-2 | TGTGCCAGCAGCCAAGCGGACTTAGGGATTCAGTACTTC | CASSQADLGIQYF
. | TRBD1 | TRBJ2-7 | TRBV19 | TGTGCCAGTACCCCGACAGGGAGCTCCTACGAGCAGTACTTC | CASTPTGSSYEQYF
. | TRBD1 | TRBJ2-5 | TRBV5-6 | TGTGCCAGCAGCTGGGGACAGGGAGAGACCCAGTACTTC | CASSWGQGETQYF
many | . | TRBJ1-4 | TRBV5-6 | TGTGCCAGCAGCTTGGTGGGCAAACTGTTTTTT | CASSLVGKLFF
. | TRBD2 | TRBJ2-3 | TRBV9 | TGTGCCAGCAGCGCCTCTAGCGGCTCTAGCACAGATACGCAGTATTTT | CASSASSGSSTDTQYF
. | . | TRBJ1-1 | TRBV10-3 | TGTGCCATCAGTGACTTACAGAACACTGAAGCTTTCTTT | CAISDLQNTEAFF
few | TRBD1 | TRBJ2-3 | TRBV6-5 | TGTGCCAGTAAACAGGGGATAGGCACAGATACGCAGTATTTT | CASKQGIGTDTQYF
. | . | TRBJ2-1 | TRBV12-3/TRBV12-4 | TGTGCCAGCAGTTCCACTACGACCGTAAGACAGTTCTTC | CASSSTTTVRQFF
once | TRBD1 | TRBJ1-5 | TRBV19 | TGTGCCAGTACGGGGACAGGCAATCAGCCCCAGCATTTT | CASTGTGNQPQHF
. | . | TRBJ2-3 | TRBV6-2/TRBV6-3 | TGTGCCAGCAGTTCGTTAGGGAGTGCGCGAGATACGCAGTATTTT | CASSSLGSARDTQYF
. | TRBD2 | TRBJ2-2 | TRBV30 | TGTGCCTGGAGAGAGGGGAGGGGTATCGGGGAGCTGTTTTTT | CAWREGRGIGELFF
. | . | TRBJ2-7 | TRBV6-1 | TGTGCCAGCAGCCAGATGGTACCCTACGAGCAGTACTTC | CASSQMVPYEQYF
. | TRBD1 | TRBJ2-2 | TRBV9 | TGTGCCAGCAGCGTGGGACAGGGGGCGTCCGGGGAGCTGTTTTTT | CASSVGQGASGELFF
many | . | TRBJ2-7 | TRBV11-1 | TGTGCCAGCAGCTCCTCCTTGGCGACTTCCTACGAGCAGTACTTC | CASSSSLATSYEQYF
. | . | TRBJ1-2 | TRBV11-2 | TGTGCCAGCACCCCGGCGGGGGGCGCCGGCTACACCTTC | CASTPAGGAGYTF